This TCR beta chain originates from a study of blood T cell repertoires in COVID-19. Study details: T cells, B-cell-depleted T cells, or PBMCs provided the cDNA or gDNA that served as material.

CDR1 SQVTM and CDR2 ANQGSEA come from the germline V gene. CDR3 length: 12 residues. Trimming cost V 6 bases and J 6 bases, with 11 bases left between them. Profiled with immunoSEQ multiplex PCR; TCRdb holds only in-frame clones, not every one. Among 200,000 to 250,000 clones listed, approximately 84% were seen once. This receptor was taken from an elderly man with acute or convalescent COVID-19. Sequenced input: peripheral blood. The rearrangement uses TRBV29-1 and TRBJ2-2; D call uncertain. The CDR3 sequence is CSVALGPGELFF. The CDR3 DNA reads TGCAGCGTGGCTTTGGGCCCCGGGGAGCTGTTTTTT.